The 25 T cell receptor beta chains given below trace back to one sample, sequenced in a study of immune evolution from preneoplasia to lung adenocarcinoma. Sequencing used immunoSEQ multiplex PCR; TCRdb keeps in-frame clones, though not all of them. Counted here are about 6,100 clones, 80% occurring once; the ten biggest clones make up 6.3%. The source material was FFPE minimally invasive lung adenocarcinoma tissue. These receptors came from a person aged 50-70 years with lung adenocarcinoma.

J is TRBJ2-1 and V is TRBV19; no firm D call. The CDR3 extends over 15 amino acids. The germline V gene has CDR1 LNHDA and CDR2 SQIVND (reference sequence). V lost 3 bases and J 3 bases, leaving 12 bases between the germline ends. The CDR3, as DNA: TGTGCCAGTAGTATTAAGGCAGGAATCTACAATGAGCAGTTCTTC. Protein sequence: CASSIKAGIYNEQFF.

This clone was picked up one time. The chain is built from TRBV6-5 and TRBJ2-7; TRBD1 agrees at 9 bases. This CDR3 contains 14 residues. Germline V CDR1 and CDR2: MNHEY, SVGAGI. The ends lost 6 bases at V and 1 base at J; junction bases unmatched: 4. The CDR3 sequence: CASSSDRGSYEQYF. Here the CDR3 DNA reads TGTGCCAGCAGCTCCGACAGGGGGTCCTACGAGCAGTACTTC.

The rearrangement links TRBV11-2 to TRBJ2-1, with a weak D call TRBD1 (6 bases). The CDR3 spans 14 residues. V lost 5 bases and J lost 6, with 14 bases in between. Germline V gene lookup returns CDR1 SGHAT and CDR2 FQNNGV. CDR3 DNA: TGTGCCAGCAGCCGTGGGGACACGCTCAATGAGCAGTTCTTC. As protein: CASSRGDTLNEQFF.

The chain carries TRBV9 and TRBJ1-2; maybe TRBD1 (6 bases). Between the trimmed V and J ends, which lost 1 base and 0 bases, there was a span of 10 bases. This CDR3 spans 15 amino acids. Germline values: CDR1 SGDLS, CDR2 YYNGEE. Here the CDR3 DNA reads TGTGCCAGCAGCGTAATCGGGGGGCCTAACTATGGCTACACCTTC. Translating gives CASSVIGGPNYGYTF.

This sequence joins TRBV11-2 and TRBJ2-7, with D possibly being TRBD1 or TRBD2 (6 bases each). The CDR3 spans 15 residues. V lost 0 bases, J lost 5 bases, and 14 bases lay in between. Germline assignment: CDR1 SGHAT and CDR2 FQNNGV. Here the CDR3 reads CASSLEWGASHEQYF. As DNA, the CDR3 is TGTGCCAGCAGCTTAGAATGGGGGGCGAGCCACGAGCAGTACTTC.

The chain carries TRBV29-1 and TRBJ2-7; D is ambiguous. The germline gives CDR1 SQVTM, CDR2 ANQGSEA. V gave up 6 bases and J gave up 2 bases, with 8 bases separating them. The CDR3 loop spans 11 amino acids. The CDR3 bases are TGCAGCGTAAGCCAAGCCTACGAGCAGTACTTC. This sequence encodes CSVSQAYEQYF.

The genes are TRBV5-1 and TRBJ2-5, with 11 bases matching TRBD2. CDR1 is SGHRS and CDR2 is YFSETQ in the germline V gene. Trimming at V came to 7 bases and at J to 5 bases, leaving 10 bases not matched to a gene. The CDR3 contains 15 residues. CDR3: CASGKLAGVVETQYF. The CDR3 region has the DNA TGCGCCAGCGGAAAACTAGCGGGAGTGGTGGAGACCCAGTACTTC.

This chain uses TRBV2 with TRBJ1-5, with D possibly TRBD1 on 6 matching bases. Trimming cost V 4 bases and J 0 bases, with 7 bases left between them. This CDR3 region has 14 residues. Per germline, CDR1 SNHLY and CDR2 FYNNEI. The CDR3 loop is CASSARGSNQPQHF. The CDR3 DNA reads TGTGCCAGCAGTGCCAGGGGTAGCAATCAGCCCCAGCATTTT.

V gene TRBV10-3 combines with J gene TRBJ1-5, with D maybe TRBD1 (5 bases). The ends were cut back, 6 bases at V and 6 bases at J, with 15 bases in the middle. The germline V gene encodes CDR1 ENHRY and CDR2 SYGVKD. This CDR3 has 14 residues. DNA of the CDR3: TGTGCCATCAGCCCAGGACCAGGGAGTCAGCCCCAGCATTTT. It translates to CAISPGPGSQPQHF.

The chain uses TRBV28 and TRBJ1-4; D is uncertain. CDR3 length equals 13 residues. Germline V lookup: CDR1 MDHEN, CDR2 SYDVKM. Trimming cost V 6 bases and J 0 bases, with 5 bases left between them. CDR3 loop: CASSPATNEKLFF. For the CDR3, the DNA is TGTGCCAGCAGCCCCGCAACTAATGAAAAACTGTTTTTT.

The chain links TRBV5-1 to TRBJ1-2; tentatively, D is TRBD1 (5 bases). Per germline, CDR1 SGHRS and CDR2 YFSETQ. The CDR3 loop spans 13 amino acids. V was clipped by 4 bases and J by 4 bases, with 11 bases between them. The CDR3 DNA reads TGCGCCAGCAGCCCGGGGGACGGCTATGGCTACACCTTC. This translates into CASSPGDGYGYTF.

The chain has TRBV6-6 and TRBJ1-1, with 9 bases lining up with TRBD1. The CDR3 is made up of 15 amino acids. Germline V lookup: CDR1 MNHNY, CDR2 SVGAGI (reference sequence). Trimming at V came to 4 bases and at J to 1 base, leaving 4 bases not matched to a gene. In DNA, the CDR3 is TGTGCCAGCAGTTCGACAGGGGGAGGGAACACTGAAGCTTTCTTT. Translation: CASSSTGGGNTEAFF.

This clone showed up just once. The rearrangement uses TRBV5-1 and TRBJ2-3; D is perhaps TRBD1 (5 bases). Germline V gives CDR1 SGHRS, CDR2 YFSETQ. The CDR3 runs to 16 residues. V gave up 4 bases and J gave up 1 base, with 16 bases separating them. The CDR3 region has the DNA TGCGCCAGCAGCCTGGGGTTGGGGCACCGCACAGATACGCAGTATTTT. Translating gives CASSLGLGHRTDTQYF.

V and J are TRBV9 and TRBJ2-1; 7 bases agree with TRBD2. The germline V gene encodes CDR1 SGDLS and CDR2 YYNGEE. V shed 2 bases and J 2 bases; nucleotides not matched to a gene: 4. This CDR3 has 15 residues. CDR3 residues: CASSVSSGTYNEQFF. The CDR3 bases are TGTGCCAGCAGCGTTTCTAGCGGTACCTACAATGAGCAGTTCTTC.

V and J are TRBV6-6 and TRBJ2-6; D remains ambiguous. The germline gives CDR1 MNHNY, CDR2 SVGAGI (reference sequence). Deletions cut 4 bases from V and 4 bases from J, with 14 bases between. This CDR3 spans 16 amino acids. The CDR3 bases are TGTGCCAGCAGTTCCCTCCGGGTCGCCGGGGCCAACGTCCTGACTTTC. Its protein product is CASSSLRVAGANVLTF.

The rearrangement uses TRBV19 and TRBJ1-3; D gene unclear. V was trimmed by 4 bases and J by 0 bases, leaving 10 bases between them. The CDR3 runs to 15 residues. Germline CDR1 is LNHDA and CDR2 is SQIVND (reference sequence). CDR3 in amino acids: CASSTWKSSGNTIYF. The CDR3 nucleotides read TGTGCCAGTAGTACCTGGAAGAGCTCTGGAAACACCATATATTTT. Variable domain in full (rest from reference TRBV19 and TRBJ1-3): DGGITQSPKYLFRKEGQNVTLSCEQNLNHDAMYWYRQDPGQGLRLIYYSQIVNDFQKGDIAEGYSVSREKKESFPLTVTSAQKNPTAFYLCASSTWKSSGNTIYFGEGSWLTVV.

The rearrangement links TRBV5-1 to TRBJ2-5, with TRBD2 identical over 10 bases. CDR1 and CDR2 from the germline V gene are SGHRS and YFSETQ. The length of the CDR3 is 14 residues. The V segment lost 6 bases and the J segment 5 bases; nucleotides outside the gene matches: 7. CDR3 nucleotide sequence: TGCGCCAGCACCCCAGCGGGGGGGGGTGAGACCCAGTACTTC. Translating it yields CASTPAGGGETQYF.

The V gene is TRBV21-1, the J gene TRBJ1-2. TRBV21-1 is listed as a pseudogene. The CDR3 loop spans 14 amino acids. CDR3 sequence (DNA): TGTGCCAGCAGCAAAGTATCCGCTAACTATGGCTACACCTTC. This codes for CASSKVSANYGYTF.

The chain recombines TRBV21-1 with TRBJ2-3; TRBD1 is the table's D call and was not checked against the DNA. TRBV21-1 is flagged as a pseudogene. The CDR3 contains 20 residues. The DNA for the CDR3 is TGTGCCAGCAGCCGACATCCTTCAGGGGCGGTAGCGCCTAGCACAGATACGCAGTATTTT. Protein product: CASSRHPSGAVAPSTDTQYF.

This clone was recorded once. This chain uses TRBV19 with TRBJ1-1; weak D call: TRBD1 (5 bases). Trimming cost V 5 bases and J 4 bases, with 17 bases left between them. CDR1 and CDR2 (germline): LNHDA, SQIVND (reference sequence). The CDR3 is made up of 15 amino acids. The CDR3 DNA reads TGTGCCAGTAGTTCATCGTCAGGGATTTCCACTGAAGCTTTCTTT. Translated: CASSSSSGISTEAFF. Supplemented by reference TRBV19 and TRBJ1-1, the full variable domain reads DGGITQSPKYLFRKEGQNVTLSCEQNLNHDAMYWYRQDPGQGLRLIYYSQIVNDFQKGDIAEGYSVSREKKESFPLTVTSAQKNPTAFYLCASSSSSGISTEAFFGQGTRLTVV.

The CDR3 protein is CASMRGEVLSRKSGNTIYF. DNA of the CDR3: TGTGCCAGCATGCGGGGAGAAGTACTGTCCCGGAAGTCTGGAAACACCATATATTTT. V usage is TRBV5-6 and J usage is TRBJ1-3; no clear D. This CDR3 contains 19 residues. Germline V gives CDR1 SGHDT, CDR2 YYEEEE. Trimming cost V 6 bases and J 1 base, with 26 bases left between them.

V usage is TRBV18 and J usage is TRBJ2-1; D is perhaps TRBD1 (6 bases). V lost 0 bases to trimming and J lost 5 bases, with 11 bases between them. CDR1 is KGHSH and CDR2 is LQKENI in the germline V gene. The CDR3 spans 15 residues. In DNA, the CDR3 is TGTGCCAGCTCACCACCGGGCAGGGGAAACAATGAGCAGTTCTTC. It translates to CASSPPGRGNNEQFF.

This clone was seen a single time. Given the absence of the conserved phenylalanine or tryptophan at the CDR3 end, a read error is likely. The DNA is left out, because the CDR3 cannot be placed on it with certainty; the CDR3 is given as TCRdb lists it. The chain employs TRBV5-1 and TRBJ1-4; TRBD1 was called by the table and not checked on the DNA. The CDR3 length equals 11 residues, ends included. CDR1 and CDR2 (germline): SGHRS, YFSETQ. The CDR3 loop is CASPRRGLGSA.

V is TRBV7-6 and J is TRBJ2-1; 7 bases fit TRBD2. With V trimmed by 1 base and J by 3 bases, 6 bases remained unmatched. Per the germline V gene, CDR1 is SGHVS and CDR2 is FNYEAQ. The CDR3 is 16 residues long. The CDR3 protein is CASSLGRGLVYNEQFF. In DNA form, the CDR3 reads TGTGCCAGCAGCTTAGGTAGAGGACTAGTCTACAATGAGCAGTTCTTC.

The sample holds a few counts of this clone. The chain employs TRBV5-1 and TRBJ2-1; D is undetermined. The germline V gene encodes CDR1 SGHRS and CDR2 YFSETQ. Trimming left V 4 bases short and J 0 bases short, with 11 bases between. The CDR3 length is 15 residues. The CDR3 region has the DNA TGCGCCAGCAGCGATCAGGTGAGCTCCTACAATGAGCAGTTCTTC. Residues: CASSDQVSSYNEQFF. Supplemented by reference TRBV5-1 and TRBJ2-1, the full variable domain reads KAGVTQTPRYLIKTRGQQVTLSCSPISGHRSVSWYQQTPGQGLQFLFEYFSETQRNKGNFPGRFSGRQFSNSRSEMNVSTLELGDSALYLCASSDQVSSYNEQFFGPGTRLTVL.